The T cell receptor beta chain under discussion was sequenced for a study of blood T cell repertoires in COVID-19. Looking at the study overall: The United States, Italy and Spain were the sources of the acute and convalescent COVID-19 samples. From T cells, B-cell-depleted T cells, or PBMCs came the material, which was cDNA or gDNA.

In the original processing: For nucleated cells, counts were estimated from reference gene primer amplification. Measured with immunoSEQ multiplex PCR; TCRdb has only the in-frame clones, and not every one. V and J calls and clone size are as listed in that table; D and trimming were resolved from the DNA. The sample includes 60,000 or so clones, about 90% seen only once; the top ten take less than 8%. The receptor's source is a man between 60 and 75 years old with acute or convalescent COVID-19. The source material was peripheral blood.

This chain's CDR3 is CASSVGLATHNEQFF. The CDR3 nucleotides read TGTGCCAGCAGCGTAGGTCTAGCGACCCACAATGAGCAGTTCTTC. The chain is built from TRBV9 and TRBJ2-1; D is possibly TRBD2 (6 bases). V lost 0 bases, J lost 5 bases, and 12 bases lay in between. The V gene's germline CDR1 is SGDLS and CDR2 YYNGEE. There are 15 residues in the CDR3.